The present T cell receptor (beta chain) was sequenced within a study of T cells in Graves' hyperthyroidism and ophthalmopathy. The V gene's germline CDR1 is LNHDA and CDR2 SQIVND (reference sequence). V was shortened by 3 bases and J by 3 bases, with 9 bases between the two germline ends. This CDR3 has 13 amino acids. Researchers amplified the TCR beta CDR3 regions from RNA transcripts. A first-round RT-PCR of the TCR CDR3 used the HTBI primer set. Using its own MiXCR run on the multiplex PCR reads, TCRdb lists one record per CDR3 protein. The sample has roughly 350,000 distinct CDR3 sequences, approximately 13% seen once.

The sequence derives from a woman aged 30 to 39 with Graves' hyperthyroidism. The rearrangement joins TRBV19 to TRBJ2-7; D is unclear. Sequencing was carried out using blood. Written as DNA, the CDR3 is TGTGCCAGTAGTATGGCCGGATACTACGAGCAGTACTTC. Translated: CASSMAGYYEQYF. Supplemented by reference TRBV19 and TRBJ2-7, the full variable domain reads DGGITQSPKYLFRKEGQNVTLSCEQNLNHDAMYWYRQDPGQGLRLIYYSQIVNDFQKGDIAEGYSVSREKKESFPLTVTSAQKNPTAFYLCASSMAGYYEQYFGPGTRLTVT.